This paragraph covers one T cell receptor (beta chain) sequence. Its antigen remains unknown. The source of the sample is a study of cytomegalovirus exposure and HLA in healthy donors. Overall study context: HLA-typed donors were the source of 82 million or so unique TCRs, which an early data release held. Notes on the study in general: Later on, a genetic analysis was performed. It linked a missense variant in DCLRE1C with V- and J-gene trimming of TCR beta. Presence/absence analyses treated sequencing depth as roughly uniform across donors.

The germline V gene encodes CDR1 LNHDA and CDR2 SQIVND (reference sequence). This CDR3 region has 16 residues. The V segment lost 4 bases and the J segment 15 bases; nucleotides outside the gene matches: 18. Healthy donors of bone marrow made up the group. This PCR relied on a set of 60 Vbeta primers and 13 Jbeta primers. Clones were sequenced by immunoSEQ multiplex PCR, and TCRdb holds only the in-frame ones, with some missing. The table lists around 160,000 clones, 68% of them singletons. The chain uses TRBV19 and TRBJ1-6; 7 nucleotides agree with TRBD1. The origin of this receptor is a woman between 35 and 50 years old in good health and CMV-seropositive. Sequenced: PBMCs. CDR3 loop: CASSTRTGARRGGLHF. The CDR3 nucleotides read TGTGCCAGTAGTACACGAACAGGGGCCCGGCGGGGGGGCCTCCACTTT.